This T cell receptor (beta chain) is drawn from a study of CD8 T cells in ankylosing spondylitis. V dropped 5 bases and J dropped 1 base, with 5 bases sitting between them. There are 12 residues in the CDR3. On this clonotype itself: What it recognizes is unknown.

Via MiXCR, TCRdb re-called the 5' RACE reads, giving one row per CDR3 protein. Among some 150,000 distinct CDR3 sequences listed, around 45% were seen once. General study points: Within ankylosing spondylitis blood, a TCR beta motif made up of roughly eight highly homologous variants appeared to be characteristic. Within peripheral blood, clones linked to disease were CD8+ and relatively rare.

Specimen: synovial fluid, either unsorted or a sorted T cell fraction (not recorded which). The clonotype was recovered from a male donor with ankylosing spondylitis. The V and J genes are TRBV12-3 or TRBV12-4 and TRBJ1-2; D is uncertain. For the CDR3, the DNA is TGTGCCAGCAGTCCCAGTAACTATGGCTACACCTTC. It codes for CASSPSNYGYTF.